This T cell receptor beta chain was recovered during a study of CD8+ T cells in alopecia areata (dated by TCRdb to the late 2010s). Study-wide context: Treated patients were enrolled in an open-label pilot trial of oral tofacitinib, 5 to 10 mg twice daily, for moderate-to-severe alopecia areata. Scalp clonality was compared among normal scalp (n=4), patchy alopecia areata scalp (n=8), and alopecia totalis/universalis scalp (n=8). RNA came from the PAXgene miRNA kit for fixed scalp, the miRNeasy kit for PBMCs, and the RNeasy kit for mouse skin. Tofacitinib was given for 6 to 18 months, followed by 6 months of follow-up off drug to assess delayed response and recurrence. High-throughput TCRbeta sequencing was used to examine T cell clonal expansion in alopecia areata in both the C3H/HeJ mouse model and human patients. For the treated patients, the SALT score, which quantifies what percentage of scalp surface area is affected, served as the measure of disease severity. Patients on tofacitinib were biopsied at baseline and after 4 and 24 weeks of treatment, and several of the patients also had a later scalp biopsy. On the human side, TCRbeta sequencing was run on scalp tissue and on sorted CD4+ and CD8+ peripheral blood T cells from healthy controls and from alopecia areata patients with either patchy or totalis/universalis disease. Amplification of TCRbeta CDR3 regions was done by immunoSEQ multiplex PCR using 35 Vbeta forward primers and 13 Jbeta reverse primers. Points the paper makes about the study in general: Because the treated cohort was small and had only one nonresponder, larger studies are needed to examine links between baseline CD8+ expansion and response. Tofacitinib significantly lowered scalp clonality and the number of expanded CD8+ clones among the top 100 scalp clones. Compared with normal scalp, lesional scalp, particularly in alopecia totalis/universalis, had higher clonality and more expanded CD8+ clones, which suggests antigenic drive. Unlike mouse skin, where gammadelta T cells dominate, normal human skin contains resident alphabeta T cells that get sequenced too, which complicates analysis of the scalp TCR repertoire. Shared TCR sequences between patients were less evident than in mice, which may be partly attributable to HLA diversity in the patient population. Many expanded lesional clones persisted in scalp and blood during tofacitinib treatment, which may partly explain relapse after stopping treatment.

The CDR3 starts with the cysteine, ends with the phenylalanine, and has 13 residues. Only the CDR3 part of the read is kept: 39 bases, read in frame from the first base. V lost 7 bases and J lost 7 bases; the stretch between them is 13 bases long. The germline V gene specifies MNHEY as CDR1 and SVGAGI as CDR2. The library was generated by the immunoSEQ multiplex PCR assay. To provide template for TCR sequencing, every sample had RNA extracted and reverse transcribed into cDNA. SuperScript III was used to make first-strand cDNA, primed with a 2:1 mix of oligo-dT and random hexamers. Amplification bias was assessed with a synthetic immune receptor repertoire, and residual bias was removed computationally. On the authors' methods: Raw reads were preprocessed for error removal, and CDR3 was defined according to IMGT conventions as running from the conserved cysteine to phenylalanine. To get clonality, Shannon entropy was normalized by log2 of the number of productive unique TCRs and the result was subtracted from 1. Whether scalp clones were CD4 or CD8 was inferred by matching scalp TCRbeta sequences against CD4 and CD8 repertoires sorted from blood. What TCRdb holds here is the immuneACCESS table cut down to in-frame rearrangements. Part of the clones is not present; checked against another copy, under half of the missing clones reflect an unresolved V gene, and the others are unexplained. That table gives V, J and clone size, and the DNA gave D and trimming. The sample contains approximately 150,000 clones, 55% to 75% of them found a single time. The ten largest clonotypes hold approximately 15% of the sample.

The time point label, read with the paper, signifies: roughly 24 weeks on oral tofacitinib. The treatment or condition label here, explained by the study, means: oral pan-JAK inhibitor, 5-10 mg twice daily. Lesional scalp punch biopsies and peripheral blood were obtained from alopecia areata patients. PBMCs were isolated by density centrifugation and stained for CD3, CD4 and CD8, and CD4+ and CD8+ T cells were sorted on a FACSAria. With regard to this clone: It lacks a known antigen. Within one base of it there is no much larger clone, and no base qualities were kept.

The sequenced sample was CD4+ T cells sorted from blood, obtained at week 24, from a patient treated with tofacitinib. The chain is made from TRBV6-5 and TRBJ2-2; the D gene is unclear. This sequence originates from a human donor with alopecia areata. CDR3 sequence: CASMVGLGGELFF. The DNA is TGTGCCAGCATGGTCGGTTTGGGCGGGGAGCTGTTTTTT.